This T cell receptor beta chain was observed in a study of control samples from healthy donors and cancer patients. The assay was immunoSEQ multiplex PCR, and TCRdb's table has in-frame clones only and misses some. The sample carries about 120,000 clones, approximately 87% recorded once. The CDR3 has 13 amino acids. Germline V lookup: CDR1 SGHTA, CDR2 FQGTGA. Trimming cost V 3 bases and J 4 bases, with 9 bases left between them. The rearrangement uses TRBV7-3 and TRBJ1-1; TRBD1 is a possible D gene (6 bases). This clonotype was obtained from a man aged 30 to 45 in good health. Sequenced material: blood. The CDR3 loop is CASSFGGPTEAFF. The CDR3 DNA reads TGTGCCAGCAGCTTTGGGGGGCCCACTGAAGCTTTCTTT.